This T cell receptor (beta chain) comes out of a study of blood T cell repertoires in COVID-19. Background on the study: In each case, the material was cDNA or gDNA derived from T cells, B-cell-depleted T cells, or PBMCs.

CDR3 length: 15 residues. V was pared by 6 bases and J by 1 base, with 3 bases of the junction left unmatched. Germline lookup yields CDR1 SNHLY and CDR2 FYNNEI. As handled by the study authors: Reference gene primer amplification in the assay estimated nucleated cell counts. Clones were sequenced by immunoSEQ multiplex PCR, and TCRdb holds only the in-frame ones, with some missing. D and trimming were read from the DNA, whereas the V and J calls and clone size are those reported in that table. The sample includes some 130,000 clones, 84% of them seen just once. Participants had their cohort set by participant-reported clinical history.

Sequencing was carried out using PBMCs or T cells enriched from blood (not recorded which). The chain couples TRBV2 to TRBJ2-3; 11 bases agree with TRBD2. This sequence originates from a middle-aged man with acute COVID-19. CDR3 in DNA: TGTGCCAGCAGCTTACTAGCGGGAGGCACAGATACGCAGTATTTT. Its protein product is CASSLLAGGTDTQYF.